This T cell receptor (beta chain) was captured by sequencing in a study of shared clonotypes between healthy human individuals. On the study more broadly: The donor pool was made up of two women and three men aged 18 to 49.

Terminally differentiated effector memory CD45RA+ cells were left out of the naive CD8 fraction, which was CD45RO-negative and positively selected for CCR7. There were only Caucasian adults among the donors, and all lived in Nashville, Tennessee. Each sorted subset replicate got 200 ng genomic DNA, roughly 27,000 genomes. Produced via immunoSEQ multiplex PCR; TCRdb's table is partial and in-frame only. This sample has around 700,000 clones; roughly 94% occur once, and the top ten carry about 24%. V was pared by 1 base and J by 5 bases, with 7 bases of the junction left unmatched. There are 16 residues in the CDR3. Germline-derived CDR1 and CDR2 are SGHAT and FQNNGV.

The V call is TRBV11-2, the J call TRBJ2-7, with 11 bases identical to TRBD2. The TCR sequence derives from a young man in good health. What was sequenced was naive CD8+ T cells sorted from blood. CDR3 residues: CASSLVRLAGLHEQYF. The CDR3 nucleotides are TGTGCCAGCAGCTTAGTTAGACTAGCGGGACTCCACGAGCAGTACTTC.